This T cell receptor beta chain appears in the sequencing data of a study of blood T cell repertoires in COVID-19. Clinical history reported by participants formed the basis on which cohorts were assigned. For recovered donors of Cohort 3, there were two negative PCRs, clearance, or symptom resolution. The CDR3 contains 12 residues. Germline lookup yields CDR1 GTSNPN and CDR2 SVGIG (reference sequence). Unmatched junction bases numbered 10, after V lost 8 bases and J lost 8 bases. Clones were read by immunoSEQ multiplex PCR, and TCRdb kept only the in-frame ones, dropping some. The table has just over 300,000 clones, approximately 85% seen once; the top ten hold over 2%.

The sequence was obtained from a young man who had recovered from COVID-19. This chain connects TRBV30 to TRBJ1-2, with 8 positions matching TRBD1. The sample comprised PBMCs or T cells enriched from blood (not recorded which). The CDR3, as DNA: TGTGCCGGCGCCGGGACAGGTGGCGGCTACACCTTC. Protein sequence: CAGAGTGGGYTF.